The T cell receptor beta chain under discussion was sequenced for a study of blood T cells in healthy people across ages. The study's findings and limits: Naive CD4+ cells and diversity were both higher in long-lived donors than in aged donors. The unknown donor CMV status may have confounded expanded clonotype changes.

The CDR3 totals 15 residues. Germline V lookup: CDR1 LNHNV, CDR2 YYDKDF (reference sequence). Trimming took off 1 base at V and 4 bases at J, with 12 bases between the two ends. Using a J-beta primer mix together with a sample-barcoded 5' primer, a second PCR was run for roughly 6 to 12 cycles. TCRdb recomputed calls from the 5' RACE reads with MiXCR, one row per CDR3 protein. This table has some 760,000 distinct CDR3 sequences, around 25% appearing once. Remarks on this clonotype: Its specificity is unknown.

This sample also appeared in a second study, on T cells of mothers and their children. Per that paper: The whole RNA yield was converted to cDNA, approximately 1.6 ug per 15 ul. Microchimeric T cell clones that persisted were not detected.

The sequenced sample was blood. This TCR was sampled from a boy aged 5-17 years in good health. This sequence joins TRBV15 and TRBJ2-3, with D unclear. The CDR3 sequence is CATSRGMIGADTQYF. The CDR3 DNA sequence: TGTGCCACCAGCAGAGGGATGATTGGAGCAGATACGCAGTATTTT.